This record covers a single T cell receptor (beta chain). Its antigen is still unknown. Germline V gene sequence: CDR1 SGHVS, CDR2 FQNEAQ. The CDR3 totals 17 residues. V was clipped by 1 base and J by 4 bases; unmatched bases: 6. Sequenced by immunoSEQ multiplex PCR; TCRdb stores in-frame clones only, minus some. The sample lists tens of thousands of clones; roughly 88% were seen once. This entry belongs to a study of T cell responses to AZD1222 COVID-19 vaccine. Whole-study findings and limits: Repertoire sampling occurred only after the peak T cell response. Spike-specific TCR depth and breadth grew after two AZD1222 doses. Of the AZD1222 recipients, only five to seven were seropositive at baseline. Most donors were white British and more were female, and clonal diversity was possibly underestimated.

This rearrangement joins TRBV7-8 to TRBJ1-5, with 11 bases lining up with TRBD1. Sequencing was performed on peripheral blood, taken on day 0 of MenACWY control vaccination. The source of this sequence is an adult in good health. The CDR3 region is CASSLGGQGARNQPQHF. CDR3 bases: TGTGCCAGCAGCTTAGGAGGACAGGGGGCACGGAATCAGCCCCAGCATTTT. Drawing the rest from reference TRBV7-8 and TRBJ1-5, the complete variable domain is GAGVSQSPRYKVAKRGQDVALRCDPISGHVSLFWYQQALGQGPEFLTYFQNEAQLDKSGLPSDRFFAERPEGSVSTLKIQRTQQEDSAVYLCASSLGGQGARNQPQHFGDGTRLSIL.